The 32 T cell receptor beta chains reported below all come from one sample, sequenced in a study of blood T cell repertoires in COVID-19. Repertoires were generated with immunoSEQ multiplex PCR, while TCRdb's copy carries only in-frame clones and drops some. Counted here are around 84,000 clones, about 80% occurring once; the ten biggest clones make up around 12%. The sample was peripheral blood. The origin of the receptors is a woman in her thirties or forties with active or convalescent COVID-19.

This rearrangement joins TRBV7-6 to TRBJ2-3; D perhaps matches TRBD2 (7 bases). Trimming took 7 bases from V and 3 from J, leaving 20 bases between them. The CDR3 contains 16 residues. Germline-derived CDR1 and CDR2 are SGHVS and FNYEAQ. The CDR3 coding sequence is TGTGCCAGCACCAAAAGGCGGGGGCAAGGGACAGATACGCAGTATTTT. Translated, it gives CASTKRRGQGTDTQYF.

V usage is TRBV7-2 and J usage is TRBJ1-1, with TRBD1 identical over 10 bases. This CDR3 comprises 16 residues. The V segment lost 5 bases and the J segment 0 bases; nucleotides outside the gene matches: 6. Germline lookup yields CDR1 SGHTA and CDR2 FQGNSA. CDR3 residues: CASSPGTGVVNTEAFF. CDR3 sequence (DNA): TGTGCCAGCAGCCCCGGGACAGGGGTAGTGAACACTGAAGCTTTCTTT.

This chain links TRBV6-5 with TRBJ2-3; D call uncertain. Germline-derived CDR1 and CDR2 are MNHEY and SVGAGI. Deletions cut 6 bases from V and 9 bases from J, with 16 bases between. This CDR3 contains 13 residues. Here the CDR3 reads CASSQIARVTQYF. The CDR3 nucleotides read TGTGCCAGCAGCCAGATAGCCCGGGTCACGCAGTATTTT.

V and J are TRBV6-2 or TRBV6-3 and TRBJ1-2; 11 nucleotides match TRBD1. The germline V gene has CDR1 MNHEY and CDR2 SVGEGT. The CDR3 has 15 residues. V trimming: 5 bases; J trimming: 6 bases; junction bases outside the gene matches: 8. CDR3 sequence (DNA): TGTGCCAGCAGTCTACTTCGGACAGGGGGCGATGGCTACACCTTC. Translating gives CASSLLRTGGDGYTF.

This clone was counted only a few times. The rearrangement links TRBV25-1 to TRBJ2-7; TRBD2 might be the D (7 bases). The germline V and J ends were trimmed by 2 bases and 3 bases, with 11 bases remaining between them. Germline CDR1 is MGHDK and CDR2 is SYGVNS. The CDR3 is made up of 14 amino acids. DNA of the CDR3: TGTGCCAGCAGTGAAGCGGGGGCCGTCTACGAGCAGTACTTC. Protein product: CASSEAGAVYEQYF.

This chain uses TRBV28 with TRBJ1-5; 7 nucleotides agree with TRBD1. Germline-derived CDR1 and CDR2 are MDHEN and SYDVKM. The junction had 8 bases not matched to a gene; V was cut back by 4 bases and J by 2 bases. The CDR3 has 16 amino acids. The CDR3 DNA sequence: TGTGCCAGCAGTTCTACAGGGGCTGGGGGCAATCAGCCCCAGCATTTT. It specifies CASSSTGAGGNQPQHF.

This chain links TRBV5-1 with TRBJ2-5, with 9 nucleotides matching TRBD1. This CDR3 contains 15 residues. The trim removed 1 base at V and 4 bases at J, leaving 5 bases unmatched. Germline loops: CDR1 SGHRS, CDR2 YFSETQ. CDR3 sequence: CASSLRTGGGETQYF. The CDR3 DNA follows: TGCGCCAGCAGCTTGAGAACAGGGGGCGGAGAGACCCAGTACTTC.

The J gene is TRBJ2-3, the V gene TRBV7-9, with 7 bases fitting TRBD2. The CDR3 runs to 16 residues. Germline CDR1 reads SEHNR; CDR2 reads FQNEAQ (reference sequence). V was clipped by 0 bases and J by 1 base; unmatched bases: 4. The CDR3: CASSLARLAGTDTQYF. For the CDR3, the DNA is TGTGCCAGCAGCTTAGCGCGGCTAGCGGGCACAGATACGCAGTATTTT.

V is TRBV10-2 and J is TRBJ2-7; 12 bases agree with TRBD1. V shed 6 bases and J 7 bases; nucleotides not matched to a gene: 7. CDR3 length: 14 amino acids. CDR1 is WSHSY, CDR2 SAAADI, per germline. The CDR3: CASSWGQGAGEQYF. The CDR3 nucleotides read TGCGCCAGCAGCTGGGGACAGGGGGCGGGGGAGCAGTACTTC.

This clone has only one observation. This chain connects TRBV7-2 to TRBJ2-2; 7 positions match TRBD2. With 1 base clipped from V and 4 bases from J, the junction kept 9 bases outside the gene matches. Germline CDR1 SGHTA, CDR2 FQGNSA. The CDR3 is made up of 17 amino acids. CDR3 sequence reads: CASSLVPGTILTGELFF. As DNA, the CDR3 is TGTGCCAGCAGCTTAGTGCCAGGGACTATCCTCACCGGGGAGCTGTTTTTT.

In nucleotides, the CDR3 is TGTGCCAGCAGTTTAATTCTTGGGCAGGGGGCTGGTCGCACAGATACGCAGTATTTT. It is translated as CASSLILGQGAGRTDTQYF. The chain is built from TRBV28 and TRBJ2-3, with 8 positions matching TRBD1. The CDR3 runs to 19 residues. The V and J ends lost 2 bases and 1 base, in that order; junction bases with no gene match: 14. The V gene's germline CDR1 is MDHEN and CDR2 SYDVKM.

This clone has just a few counts. CDR3 sequence: CSVDNRGNTEAFF. In nucleotides, the CDR3 is TGCAGCGTTGACAACAGGGGGAACACTGAAGCTTTCTTT. The chain recombines TRBV29-1 with TRBJ1-1, with 7 bases that match TRBD1. In germline, CDR1 is SQVTM, CDR2 ANQGSEA. CDR3 size: 13 residues. The V gene end was trimmed by 3 bases and the J gene end by 1 base; junction bases not matched to a gene: 2.

In DNA, the CDR3 is TGTGCCAGTTATAGTCCCTCTGGAAACACCATATATTTT. Protein sequence: CASYSPSGNTIYF. The chain couples TRBV28 to TRBJ1-3; D unclear. This CDR3 is built from 13 residues. Germline V gene sequence: CDR1 MDHEN, CDR2 SYDVKM. Trimming took 9 bases from V and 0 from J, leaving 9 bases between them.

The chain joins TRBV3-1 (or the pseudogene TRBV3-2) to TRBJ1-1, with TRBD1 matching 7 bases. J was trimmed by 11 bases and V by 4 bases; bases with no gene match: 7. This CDR3 contains 12 residues. The germline V gene encodes CDR1 LGHDT and CDR2 YNNKEL (reference sequence). DNA for the CDR3: TGTGCCAGCAGCCGAGACAGGGTTGATGCTTTCTTT. It translates to CASSRDRVDAFF.

The chain carries TRBV24-1 and TRBJ1-2; D unclear. Trimming removed 2 bases at V and 5 bases at J, with 11 bases between. CDR3 length: 14 amino acids. Germline assignment: CDR1 KGHDR and CDR2 SFDVKD. The CDR3 nucleotides read TGTGCCACCAGTGATTCCTCAGACTCTTATGGCTACACCTTC. As protein: CATSDSSDSYGYTF.

This clone has only a few counts. The chain has TRBV7-8 and TRBJ2-7; 7 bases match TRBD1. This CDR3 has 14 residues. V shed 2 bases and J 5 bases; nucleotides not matched to a gene: 6. CDR1 and CDR2 (germline): SGHVS, FQNEAQ. In DNA, the CDR3 is TGTGCCAGCAGCTTACGGACAGGTACCGACGAGCAGTACTTC. It encodes CASSLRTGTDEQYF.

V and J are TRBV9 and TRBJ1-1; 9 bases are shared with TRBD1. Germline CDR1 SGDLS, CDR2 YYNGEE. The V and J ends lost 0 bases and 2 bases, in that order; junction bases with no gene match: 11. The CDR3 spans 18 residues. The DNA of the CDR3 is TGTGCCAGCAGCGTAGGGGAGGGACAGGGAAGGTCAAACACTGAAGCTTTCTTT. Translation gives CASSVGEGQGRSNTEAFF.

This clone has more than one count but fewer than ten. The sample has other DNA sequences that encode this CDR3 too. The chain is built from TRBV10-3 and TRBJ1-1; tentatively, D is TRBD1 (5 bases). The V gene's germline CDR1 is ENHRY and CDR2 SYGVKD. Trimming pared 3 bases from V and 1 base from J, leaving 9 bases between. This CDR3 comprises 14 residues. The CDR3 DNA sequence: TGTGCCATCAGTGAACCGGGGGGGAACACTGAAGCTTTCTTT. It codes for CAISEPGGNTEAFF.

This chain joins TRBV29-1 and TRBJ2-7; D may be TRBD1 (6 bases). The V gene's germline CDR1 is SQVTM and CDR2 ANQGSEA. The CDR3 has 14 residues. Trimming stripped 8 bases from V and 3 bases from J, with 20 bases between. Written as DNA, the CDR3 is TGCAGCCTCTTGGCCCCGGGACACAACTACGAGCAGTACTTC. Translated, it gives CSLLAPGHNYEQYF.

The chain combines TRBV7-2 with TRBJ1-2, with D perhaps TRBD1 (5 bases). The V and J ends lost 1 base and 6 bases respectively, with 9 bases between them. CDR1 and CDR2 from the germline V gene are SGHTA and FQGNSA. This CDR3 contains 13 residues. CDR3 nucleotides: TGTGCCAGCAGCTTAGGATCGGGGGATGGCTACACCTTC. It translates to CASSLGSGDGYTF.

The chain combines TRBV6-6 with TRBJ1-4, with 7 bases lining up with TRBD1. CDR3 length: 14 amino acids. The V gene end was trimmed by 8 bases and the J gene end by 8 bases; junction bases not matched to a gene: 11. CDR1 MNHNY and CDR2 SVGAGI come from the germline V gene (reference sequence). In DNA, the CDR3 is TGTGCCAGCGGGCTAACAGGGGCCGGGGAAAAACTGTTTTTT. Amino acids: CASGLTGAGEKLFF.

J is TRBJ2-1 and V is TRBV28, with D hard to call. Trimming cost V 11 bases and J 3 bases, with 17 bases left between them. Germline loops: CDR1 MDHEN, CDR2 SYDVKM. The CDR3 spans 14 residues. The CDR3 spells CAPPQRRCYNEQFF. In DNA, the CDR3 is TGTGCCCCCCCTCAGAGGCGGTGCTACAATGAGCAGTTCTTC.

This clone came up a few times. The chain joins TRBV4-2 to TRBJ2-7; tentatively, D is TRBD2 (5 bases). Germline V lookup: CDR1 LGHNA, CDR2 YNFKEQ. The CDR3 is 14 residues long. The V gene lost 1 base and the J gene lost 0 bases, with 7 bases spanning the gap. The chain's CDR3 is CASSQGGSSYEQYF. CDR3 nucleotide sequence: TGTGCCAGCAGCCAAGGTGGGAGCTCCTACGAGCAGTACTTC.

The chain combines TRBV15 with TRBJ2-7, with TRBD2 identical over 7 bases. The CDR3 extends over 14 amino acids. V lost 4 bases, J lost 2 bases, and 5 bases stayed unmatched. The germline V gene has CDR1 LNHNV and CDR2 YYDKDF (reference sequence). CDR3 sequence (DNA): TGTGCCACCAGCAAACGACTAGCAACCTACGAGCAGTACTTC. Translated, it gives CATSKRLATYEQYF.

The rearrangement links TRBV6-5 to TRBJ1-6, with D tentatively TRBD1 (6 bases). The CDR3 is 14 residues long. Germline V gene data show CDR1 as MNHEY and CDR2 as SVGAGI. V was cut by 5 bases and J by 9 bases, with 14 bases left in between. CDR3 residues: CASSRRQVTSPLHF. The CDR3, as DNA: TGTGCCAGCAGTCGGCGACAGGTTACTTCACCCCTCCACTTT.

This rearrangement joins TRBV6-5 to TRBJ2-5; D may be TRBD1 (9 bases). V was shortened by 6 bases and J by 7 bases, with 18 bases between the two germline ends. This CDR3 has 14 residues. CDR1 MNHEY and CDR2 SVGAGI come from the germline V gene. CDR3 sequence: CASRVQGAGGTQYF. DNA for the CDR3: TGTGCCAGCAGGGTACAGGGGGCGGGGGGGACCCAGTACTTC.

This clone was detected only a few times. The rearrangement joins TRBV10-1 to TRBJ2-1; 11 bases map to TRBD2. Germline values: CDR1 WNHNN, CDR2 SYGVQD (reference sequence). The ends lost 8 bases at V and 3 bases at J; junction bases unmatched: 12. The CDR3 is 17 amino acids. As DNA, the CDR3 is TGCGCCAGCTCTCGATTCGGGACTAGCGGAAGCTACAATGAGCAGTTCTTC. Translating it yields CASSRFGTSGSYNEQFF.

The V and J genes are TRBV5-4 and TRBJ1-6; the D is unclear. The CDR3 contains 16 residues. Germline CDR1 is SGHNT and CDR2 is YYREEE (reference sequence). Trimming pared 3 bases from V and 3 bases from J, leaving 13 bases between. In nucleotides, the CDR3 is TGTGCCAGCAGCTCTGGTGCCGGGTTCTATAATTCACCCCTCCACTTT. This encodes CASSSGAGFYNSPLHF.

This clone has a handful of counts. The V call is TRBV7-3, the J call TRBJ2-7; D is perhaps TRBD1 (6 bases). V was shortened by 3 bases and J by 6 bases, with 15 bases between the two germline ends. The CDR3 length is 14 residues. Germline CDR1 reads SGHTA; CDR2 reads FQGTGA. CDR3 sequence: CASSLGLQGSEQYF. For the CDR3, the DNA is TGTGCCAGCAGCTTGGGGCTACAGGGATCCGAGCAGTACTTC. Using reference TRBV7-3 and TRBJ2-7 for the parts outside the CDR3, the full variable domain is GAGVSQTPSNKVTEKGKYVELRCDPISGHTALYWYRQSLGQGPEFLIYFQGTGAADDSGLPNDRFFAVRPEGSVSTLKIQRTERGDSAVYLCASSLGLQGSEQYFGPGTRLTVT.

The chain has TRBV4-1 and TRBJ2-2; 14 bases are a match to TRBD2. CDR1 MGHRA and CDR2 YSYEKL come from the germline V gene. CDR3 length equals 20 residues. Trimming removed 0 bases from V and 2 bases from J; junction bases left unmatched: 8. In DNA, the CDR3 is TGCGCCAGCAGCCAAGATGAGACTAGCGGGAGGGCCGGTAACACCGGGGAGCTGTTTTTT. This gives the protein CASSQDETSGRAGNTGELFF.

A remark on this clone: Mismatch with germline at one junction end may stem from a read error. The chain carries TRBV7-7 and TRBJ2-5; 13 nucleotides match TRBD2. The CDR3 length is 18 residues. Germline loops: CDR1 SSHAT, CDR2 FNYEAQ (reference sequence). The CDR3 DNA reads as TGTGCTAGCAGCCCAAGACTAGCGGGGGGCTGGGCTCAAGAGACCCAGTACTTC. Residues: CASSPRLAGGWAQETQYF.

Note on this clone: At one end the junction does not follow the germline gene, possibly because of a read error. The chain employs TRBV5-1 and TRBJ1-3; 12 bases align to TRBD1. Germline V gene sequence: CDR1 SGHRS, CDR2 YFSETQ. The CDR3 spans 14 residues. CDR3 DNA sequence: TGCGCCAGCAGCTCGACGGGACAGGGGGCTGCTCAAAATTTT. It is translated as CASSSTGQGAAQNF. Combining the CDR3 with reference TRBV5-1 and TRBJ1-3 gives the whole variable domain KAGVTQTPRYLIKTRGQQVTLSCSPISGHRSVSWYQQTPGQGLQFLFEYFSETQRNKGNFPGRFSGRQFSNSRSEMNVSTLELGDSALYLCASSSTGQGAAQNFGEGSWLTVV.